Listed below are T cell receptor beta chains from one sample, sequenced in a study of blood T cell repertoires in COVID-19. The data were produced by immunoSEQ multiplex PCR, yet TCRdb's version contains in-frame clones alone and is incomplete. Here the sample spans roughly 300,000 clones, 70% to 90% being singletons. The material sequenced was peripheral blood. These receptors all stem from a man aged 18 to 35 with active or convalescent COVID-19. Each CDR3 is given with its conserved first and last residue. The D gene is left open where the match is weak. Size tells how often a clone was seen (once, few, many) or the class of an expanded clone, and some rows leave it out.

J: TRBJ1-1; size: -; D: -; V: TRBV19; DNA: TGTGCCAGTAGTGCTGAGTTAGTCACCAACACTGAAGCTTTCTTT; CDR3: CASSAELVTNTEAFF
J: TRBJ2-1; size: -; D: -; V: TRBV2; DNA: TGTGCCATAGAGCCCCCCTCCTACAATGAGCAGTTCTTC; CDR3: CAIEPPSYNEQFF
J: TRBJ2-2; size: -; D: -; V: TRBV1; DNA: TGCACCAGCGCCCCGGACAGGGAATCGATGGGGGAGCTGTTTTTT; CDR3: CTSAPDRESMGELFF
J: TRBJ1-2; size: -; D: -; V: TRBV2; DNA: TGTGCCAGCAGTGAAGTGCCAGATTATGGCTACACCTTC; CDR3: CASSEVPDYGYTF
J: TRBJ1-6; size: -; D: -; V: TRBV6-5; DNA: TGTGCCAGCAGTTATGAGAGCTCCTATAATTCACCCCTCCACTTT; CDR3: CASSYESSYNSPLHF
J: TRBJ2-2; size: -; D: TRBD1; V: TRBV9; DNA: TGTGCCAGCAGCGCGACAGGGGGCAGGGGCGGGGAGCTGTTTTTT; CDR3: CASSATGGRGGELFF
J: TRBJ2-7; size: -; D: -; V: TRBV6-5; DNA: TGTGCCAGCAGTTACTCGACAGACTACGAGCAGTACTTC; CDR3: CASSYSTDYEQYF
J: TRBJ2-7; size: once; D: -; V: TRBV10-3; DNA: TGTGCCAGCTGGGGGGGCTTCCCCTACGAGCAGTACTTC; CDR3: CASWGGFPYEQYF
J: TRBJ1-2; size: once; D: TRBD1; V: TRBV11-2; DNA: TGTGCCAGCAGCCTGCGGACAGGACACTATGGCTACACCTTC; CDR3: CASSLRTGHYGYTF
J: TRBJ2-5; size: -; D: -; V: TRBV5-6; DNA: TGTGCCAGCAGCTTGACAGGTGGAGAGACCCAGTACTTC; CDR3: CASSLTGGETQYF
J: TRBJ1-6; size: -; D: -; V: TRBV7-8; DNA: TGTGCCAGCAGCTTAGCGGCAGGGAACCATTCACCCCTCCACTTT; CDR3: CASSLAAGNHSPLHF
J: TRBJ2-3; size: -; D: TRBD2; V: TRBV2; DNA: TGTGCCAGCAAAAGGGACTACAACACAGATACGCAGTATTTT; CDR3: CASKRDYNTDTQYF
J: TRBJ1-2; size: -; D: -; V: TRBV5-4; DNA: TGTGCCAGCAGCTCTACAGGGAAGGGCTACACCTTC; CDR3: CASSSTGKGYTF
J: TRBJ2-1; size: -; D: -; V: TRBV19; DNA: TGTGCCAGTACGGGGGGGACAGGGTACAGTTTCAATGAGCAGTTCTTC; CDR3: CASTGGTGYSFNEQFF
J: TRBJ1-6; size: -; D: -; V: TRBV6-1; DNA: TGTGCCAGCAGTGCATTACAGAAAGGAGGTGCCTATAATTCACCCCTCCACTTT; CDR3: CASSALQKGGAYNSPLHF
J: TRBJ2-7; size: few; D: TRBD1; V: TRBV5-4; DNA: TGTGCCAGCAGGCCGGGACAGGGAGCCTACGAGCAGTACTTC; CDR3: CASRPGQGAYEQYF
J: TRBJ1-1; size: -; D: TRBD1; V: TRBV5-8; DNA: TGTGCCAGCAGCTTGAGGACAGGCCGGACTGAAGCTTTCTTT; CDR3: CASSLRTGRTEAFF
J: TRBJ2-4; size: -; D: -; V: TRBV2; DNA: TGTGCCAGCAGTGGGCAGGGGGGCAAAAACATTCAGTACTTC; CDR3: CASSGQGGKNIQYF
J: TRBJ1-4; size: -; D: TRBD1; V: TRBV2; DNA: TGTGCCAGCAGTGAAGGGACAGGGGGCAATGAAAAACTGTTTTTT; CDR3: CASSEGTGGNEKLFF
J: TRBJ2-3; size: -; D: TRBD1; V: TRBV18; DNA: TGTGCCAGCTCAACACGGGACAGGGGCCGAAGCACAGATACGCAGTATTTT; CDR3: CASSTRDRGRSTDTQYF
J: TRBJ2-3; size: -; D: TRBD2; V: TRBV2; DNA: TGTGCCAGCAGCCGACAAGTGGGCGGGGGGGCTCCACCCAGCACAGATACGCAGTATTTT; CDR3: CASSRQVGGGAPPSTDTQYF
J: TRBJ2-1; size: -; D: TRBD1; V: TRBV7-9; DNA: TGTGCCAGCAGCCCCCCCACAGGGGACCTTCTGGGTAATGAGCAGTTCTTC; CDR3: CASSPPTGDLLGNEQFF
J: TRBJ1-1; size: many; D: -; V: TRBV4-2; DNA: TGTGCCAGCAGCCACAATAAGGGGACAAGGCCCACTGAAGCTTTCTTT; CDR3: CASSHNKGTRPTEAFF
J: TRBJ1-2; size: -; D: -; V: TRBV2; DNA: TGTGCCAGCAGTAAGGGGGACGCAAACTATGGCTACACCTTC; CDR3: CASSKGDANYGYTF
J: TRBJ2-7; size: -; D: -; V: TRBV7-6; DNA: TGTGCCAGCAGTTTTACGCGGGACGGAACCATCGGGCAGTACTTC; CDR3: CASSFTRDGTIGQYF
J: TRBJ2-1; size: -; D: -; V: TRBV7-9; DNA: TGTGCCAGCAGCCTTAGAAGCAATGAGCAGTTCTTC; CDR3: CASSLRSNEQFF
J: TRBJ1-2; size: -; D: -; V: TRBV4-3; DNA: TGCGCCAGCAGCCAAGACGGGAGGGGAAAGGGCTACACCTTC; CDR3: CASSQDGRGKGYTF
J: TRBJ2-7; size: once; D: TRBD1; V: TRBV5-4; DNA: TGTGCCAGCAGCTTAGGACAGGGTTCCTACGAGCAGTACTTC; CDR3: CASSLGQGSYEQYF
J: TRBJ1-2; size: -; D: -; V: TRBV6-6; DNA: TGTGCCAGCAGCTCCCTGAGGCAGGGGTGGGGTGGCTACACCTTC; CDR3: CASSSLRQGWGGYTF
J: TRBJ1-5; size: -; D: -; V: TRBV3-1/TRBV3-2; DNA: TGTGCCAGCAGCCGGCGGGGGCCCGGTCAGCCCCAGCATTTT; CDR3: CASSRRGPGQPQHF
J: TRBJ1-2; size: -; D: -; V: TRBV10-3; DNA: TGTGCCATAACAGAGGCCGACAGCTATGGCTACACCTTC; CDR3: CAITEADSYGYTF
J: TRBJ1-1; size: -; D: TRBD1; V: TRBV5-1; DNA: TGCGCCAGCAGCTATACAGGGGGCACTGAAGCTTTCTTT; CDR3: CASSYTGGTEAFF
J: TRBJ1-2; size: -; D: -; V: TRBV7-9; DNA: TGTGCCAGCAGCTTATCGGCAAACCTTCGGGCTAACTATGGCTACACCTTC; CDR3: CASSLSANLRANYGYTF
J: TRBJ1-3; size: -; D: TRBD1; V: TRBV27; DNA: TGTGCCAGCAGTCACAGGGGTGGAGGAAACACCATATATTTT; CDR3: CASSHRGGGNTIYF
J: TRBJ1-3; size: -; D: -; V: TRBV12-5; DNA: TGTGCTAGTGGTTTGGTGGCAGGGCGGATGAACACCATATATTTT; CDR3: CASGLVAGRMNTIYF
J: TRBJ2-1; size: -; D: -; V: TRBV29-1; DNA: TGCAGCGTTGCAGGGGTGGGCGATGAGCAGTTCTTC; CDR3: CSVAGVGDEQFF
J: TRBJ2-1; size: -; D: TRBD2; V: TRBV11-3; DNA: TGTGCCAGCAGCTTAGGGGTAGCGGGGGCCTACAATGAGCAGTTCTTC; CDR3: CASSLGVAGAYNEQFF
J: TRBJ1-1; size: -; D: -; V: TRBV5-4; DNA: TGTGCCAGCAGCTTTTCAGGGAACACTGAAGCTTTCTTT; CDR3: CASSFSGNTEAFF
J: TRBJ2-2; size: -; D: -; V: TRBV10-1; DNA: TGCGCCAGCAGTGAGTGGAGGACCGGGGAGCTGTTTTTT; CDR3: CASSEWRTGELFF
J: TRBJ2-7; size: -; D: -; V: TRBV3-1/TRBV3-2; DNA: TGTGCCACTTCAGCAGGGGCGTCCTACGAGCAGTACTTC; CDR3: CATSAGASYEQYF
J: TRBJ2-7; size: -; D: -; V: TRBV5-6; DNA: TGTGCCAGCAGCACCGGGAGGCAGGGGGCTGGCGAGCAGTACTTC; CDR3: CASSTGRQGAGEQYF
J: TRBJ1-1; size: -; D: -; V: TRBV29-1; DNA: TGCAGCGTTGGCAGTCGTACGTTGAACACTGAAGCTTTCTTT; CDR3: CSVGSRTLNTEAFF
J: TRBJ2-2; size: -; D: TRBD1; V: TRBV3-1/TRBV3-2; DNA: TGTGCCACCAGGACAGGGGCCGGTAGTTGGAACACCGGGGAGCTGTTTTTT; CDR3: CATRTGAGSWNTGELFF
J: TRBJ2-3; size: -; D: TRBD2; V: TRBV9; DNA: TGTGCCAGCAGCGTAGGGTCTAGCGGGGGGAGCACAGATACGCAGTATTTT; CDR3: CASSVGSSGGSTDTQYF
J: TRBJ2-7; size: -; D: TRBD2; V: TRBV4-3; DNA: TGCGCCAGCATCGGGGGGGCTAACGAGCAGTACTTC; CDR3: CASIGGANEQYF
J: TRBJ2-1; size: -; D: -; V: TRBV21-1; DNA: TGTGCCAGCAGCAACACGAGGACAGACAACAATGAGCAGTTCTTC; CDR3: CASSNTRTDNNEQFF
J: TRBJ2-5; size: once; D: -; V: TRBV9; DNA: TGTGCCAGCCAGGGTATTGGGGAGACCCAGTACTTC; CDR3: CASQGIGETQYF
J: TRBJ1-1; size: -; D: TRBD1; V: TRBV10-3; DNA: TGTGCCACCCAAAAGTGGACAGGGGAGGTCACTGAAGCTTTCTTT; CDR3: CATQKWTGEVTEAFF
J: TRBJ1-3; size: once; D: -; V: TRBV10-3; DNA: TGTGCCATCAGTGTTTGGGCAGCCTCTGGAAACACCATATATTTT; CDR3: CAISVWAASGNTIYF
J: TRBJ1-4; size: -; D: -; V: TRBV11-2; DNA: TGTGCCAGCAGCCAACATGGCGAAAAACTGTTTTTT; CDR3: CASSQHGEKLFF
J: TRBJ2-2; size: -; D: TRBD1; V: TRBV9; DNA: TGTGCCAGCAGCGTAGAGGGGGCGCTTATCGGGGAGCTGTTTTTT; CDR3: CASSVEGALIGELFF
J: TRBJ1-3; size: -; D: TRBD1; V: TRBV19; DNA: TGTGCCAGTAGTGTGGGACAGGGGGCTGGAAACACCATATATTTT; CDR3: CASSVGQGAGNTIYF